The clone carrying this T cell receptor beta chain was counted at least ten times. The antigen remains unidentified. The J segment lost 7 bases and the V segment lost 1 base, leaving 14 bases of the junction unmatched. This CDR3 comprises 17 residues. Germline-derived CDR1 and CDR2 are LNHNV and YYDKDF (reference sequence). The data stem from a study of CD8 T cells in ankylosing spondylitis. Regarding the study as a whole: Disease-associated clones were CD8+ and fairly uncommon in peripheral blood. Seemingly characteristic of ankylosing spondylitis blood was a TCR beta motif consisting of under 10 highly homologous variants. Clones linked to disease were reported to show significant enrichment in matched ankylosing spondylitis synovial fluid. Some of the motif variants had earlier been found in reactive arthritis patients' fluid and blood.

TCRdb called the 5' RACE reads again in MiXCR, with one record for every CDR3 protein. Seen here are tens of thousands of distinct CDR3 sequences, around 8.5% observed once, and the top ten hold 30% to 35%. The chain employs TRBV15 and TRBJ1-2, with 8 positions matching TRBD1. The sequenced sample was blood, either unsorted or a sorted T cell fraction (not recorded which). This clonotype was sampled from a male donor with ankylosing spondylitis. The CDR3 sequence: CATSRGVSRTGSTGYTF. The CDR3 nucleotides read TGTGCCACCAGCAGAGGGGTTTCCCGGACAGGGTCGACTGGCTACACCTTC.